This T cell receptor (beta chain) was sequenced during a study of T-cell memory formation after mild COVID-19. TCRdb re-derived calls from the 5' RACE reads in MiXCR, one entry per CDR3 protein. The data show about 82,000 distinct CDR3 sequences, with 10% to 15% seen just once and around a quarter held by the top ten. This clonotype occurred many times. One end of the junction varies from germline; a read error may be responsible. The CDR3 consists of 12 residues. V gene TRBV12-3 or TRBV12-4 combines with J gene TRBJ2-1; possible D gene TRBD2, 6 bases. The specimen sequenced was PBMCs or a T cell subset sorted from them (not recorded which). This receptor was obtained from an adult woman who had mild COVID-19 (a few samples of this study predate the infection). Cell type and time point are not known. CDR3 sequence reads: CASSLASGPALF. The CDR3 DNA sequence: TGTGCCAGCAGTTTAGCTAGCGGCCCCGCTCTCTTC.